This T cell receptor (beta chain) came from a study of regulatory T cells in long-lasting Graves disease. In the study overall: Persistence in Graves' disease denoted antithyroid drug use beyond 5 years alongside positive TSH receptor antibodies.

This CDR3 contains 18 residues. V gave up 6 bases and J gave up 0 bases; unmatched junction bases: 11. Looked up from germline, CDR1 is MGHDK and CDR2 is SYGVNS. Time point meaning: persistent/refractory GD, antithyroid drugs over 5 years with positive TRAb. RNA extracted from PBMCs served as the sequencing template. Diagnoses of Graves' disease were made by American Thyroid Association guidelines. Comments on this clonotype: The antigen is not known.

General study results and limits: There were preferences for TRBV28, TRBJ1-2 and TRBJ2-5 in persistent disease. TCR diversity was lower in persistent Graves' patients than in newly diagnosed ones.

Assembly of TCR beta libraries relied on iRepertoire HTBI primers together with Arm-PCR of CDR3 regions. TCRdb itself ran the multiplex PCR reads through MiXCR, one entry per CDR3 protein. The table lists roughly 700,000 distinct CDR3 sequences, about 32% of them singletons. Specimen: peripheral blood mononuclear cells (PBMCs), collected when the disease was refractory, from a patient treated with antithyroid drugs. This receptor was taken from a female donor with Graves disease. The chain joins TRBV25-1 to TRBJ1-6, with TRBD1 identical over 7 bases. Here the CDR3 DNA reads TGTGCCAGCAGCGTATCCCCGGGACAGAGCTCCTATAATTCACCCCTCCACTTT. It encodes CASSVSPGQSSYNSPLHF.